The 5 T cell receptor beta chains below come from one sample, sequenced in a study of shared clonotypes between healthy human individuals (dated by TCRdb to between 2020 and 2021). Libraries were built with the immunoSEQ multiplex PCR assay. Here the immuneACCESS table is served through TCRdb, limited to in-frame sequences with V and J called. Missing clones are a known gap in these copies; in checked studies unresolved V genes cover under half, and the rest lacks a known reason. Present in this sample are roughly 1 million clones, 70% to 80% of which were seen just once. Of the sample, approximately 0.5% is held by the ten largest clones. The sequencing input was memory CD4+ T cells from PBMCs. The sample's cell subset or site label, in plain terms: CD45RA-negative fraction. These receptors came from a man aged 18 to 30 in good health. Some clones in this sample may be carry-over from other donors' samples.

This clone has a single count. V is TRBV9 and J is TRBJ1-3, with no clear D. Germline lookup yields CDR1 SGDLS and CDR2 YYNGEE. V shed 0 bases and J shed 3 bases, with 13 bases lying between them. The CDR3 consists of 16 residues. CDR3 nucleotides: TGTGCCAGCAGCGTAGCGTCCATGGGCGTTGGAAACACCATATATTTT. Protein: CASSVASMGVGNTIYF.

The chain is built from TRBV5-1 and TRBJ2-1, with a tentative D call TRBD1 (7 bases). Germline V gene sequence: CDR1 SGHRS, CDR2 YFSETQ. CDR3 size: 16 residues. Deletions cut 4 bases from V and 0 bases from J, with 14 bases between. The chain's CDR3 is CASSSRGADSYNEQFF. In nucleotides, the CDR3 is TGCGCCAGCAGCAGCAGGGGGGCGGACTCCTACAATGAGCAGTTCTTC. Filled out from reference TRBV5-1 and TRBJ2-1, the complete variable domain reads KAGVTQTPRYLIKTRGQQVTLSCSPISGHRSVSWYQQTPGQGLQFLFEYFSETQRNKGNFPGRFSGRQFSNSRSEMNVSTLELGDSALYLCASSSRGADSYNEQFFGPGTRLTVL.

As concerns this clone: In the same sample, other DNA sequences code for this CDR3. The chain couples TRBV10-3 to TRBJ2-6; possible D gene TRBD2, 5 bases. CDR3 size: 15 residues. Trimming cost V 3 bases and J 1 base, with 7 bases left between them. From germline, CDR1 is ENHRY and CDR2 SYGVKD. The CDR3 coding sequence is TGTGCCATCAGTGAATCGGGATCTGGGGCCAACGTCCTGACTTTC. This gives the protein CAISESGSGANVLTF.

This CDR3 reads CASSETRQSYPYEQYF. The CDR3 region has the DNA TGCGCCAGCAGTGAGACAAGGCAGTCCTATCCCTACGAGCAGTACTTC. This chain uses TRBV10-1 with TRBJ2-7; D uncertain. This CDR3 is 16 amino acids long. Trimming shortened V by 2 bases and J by 2 bases, and 16 bases separated the two germline ends. Germline CDR1 and CDR2: WNHNN and SYGVQD (reference sequence).

The chain recombines TRBV7-3 with TRBJ2-5; D gene unclear. The ends were cut back, 3 bases at V and 2 bases at J, with 10 bases in the middle. Germline values: CDR1 SGHTA, CDR2 FQGTGA. This CDR3 contains 14 residues. The CDR3 region has the DNA TGTGCCAGCAGCTTTCGGGCAGCTCAAGAGACCCAGTACTTC. It is translated as CASSFRAAQETQYF.